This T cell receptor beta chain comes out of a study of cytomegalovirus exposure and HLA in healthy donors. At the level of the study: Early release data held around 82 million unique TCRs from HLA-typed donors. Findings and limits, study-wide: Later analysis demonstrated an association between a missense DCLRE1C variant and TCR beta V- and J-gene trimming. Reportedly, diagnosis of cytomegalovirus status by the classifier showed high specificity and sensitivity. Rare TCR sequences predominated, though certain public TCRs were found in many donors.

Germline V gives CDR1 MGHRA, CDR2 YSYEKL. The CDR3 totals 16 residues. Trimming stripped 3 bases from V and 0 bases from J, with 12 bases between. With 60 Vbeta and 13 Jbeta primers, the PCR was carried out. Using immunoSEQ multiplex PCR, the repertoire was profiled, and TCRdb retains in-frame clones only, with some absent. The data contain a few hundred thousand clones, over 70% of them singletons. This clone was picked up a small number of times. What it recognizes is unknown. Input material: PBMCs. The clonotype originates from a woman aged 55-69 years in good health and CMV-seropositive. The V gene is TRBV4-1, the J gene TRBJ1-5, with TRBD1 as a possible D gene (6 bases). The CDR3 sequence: CASSQYAGDSNQPQHF. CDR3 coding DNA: TGCGCCAGCAGCCAGTACGCAGGGGATAGCAATCAGCCCCAGCATTTT.